A single count supports the clone carrying this T cell receptor beta chain. These data come from a study of CD8 T cells in Susac syndrome. After extraction with the RNeasy kit, roughly 0.5 to 1 ug of the RNA was reverse transcribed using random hexamers. TCRdb re-called the immunoSEQ multiplex PCR reads with MiXCR, one entry per CDR3 protein. The sample has about 52,000 distinct CDR3 sequences, approximately 93% seen once. This TCR was sampled from a human donor with multiple sclerosis. Sample: CD8+ T cells from PBMCs.

CDR3: CASNDRPRGVETQYF. CDR3 nucleotides: TGTGCCAGCAACGACCGCCCAAGGGGCGTAGAGACCCAGTACTTC. The gene calls are TRBV2 and TRBJ2-5; D possibly corresponds to TRBD1 (5 bases). Germline V gene sequence: CDR1 SNHLY, CDR2 FYNNEI. Trimming shortened V by 7 bases and J by 4 bases, and 19 bases separated the two germline ends. The length of the CDR3 is 15 residues.